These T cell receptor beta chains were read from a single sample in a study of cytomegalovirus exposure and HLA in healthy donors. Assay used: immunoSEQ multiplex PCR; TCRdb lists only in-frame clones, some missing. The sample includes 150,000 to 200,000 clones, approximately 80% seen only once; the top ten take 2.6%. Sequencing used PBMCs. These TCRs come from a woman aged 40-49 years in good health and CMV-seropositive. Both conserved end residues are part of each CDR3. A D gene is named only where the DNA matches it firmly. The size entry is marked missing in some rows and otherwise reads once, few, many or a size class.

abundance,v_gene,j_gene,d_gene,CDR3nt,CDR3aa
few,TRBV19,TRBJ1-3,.,TGTGCCAGTACTACGGTCCGAGGGACTGGAAACACCATATATTTT,CASTTVRGTGNTIYF
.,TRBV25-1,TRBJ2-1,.,TGTGCCAGCAGTGACAGTCGGGGATACAATGAGCAGTTCTTC,CASSDSRGYNEQFF
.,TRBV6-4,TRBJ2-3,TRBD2,TGTGCCAGCAGTGTAGCGGGGAGCACAGATACGCAGTATTTT,CASSVAGSTDTQYF
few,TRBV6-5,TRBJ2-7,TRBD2,TGTGCCAGCGGGGTGACTAGCGGAGCAGGCTACGAGCAGTACTTC,CASGVTSGAGYEQYF
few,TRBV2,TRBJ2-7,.,TGTGCCAGCAGCTTCACAGGGAACTCCTACGAGCAGTACTTC,CASSFTGNSYEQYF
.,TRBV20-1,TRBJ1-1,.,TGCAGTGGGGCATCGGACACTGAAGCTTTCTTT,CSGASDTEAFF
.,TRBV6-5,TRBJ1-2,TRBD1,TGTGCCAGCAGTTACGTAGACAGGGGGCCCGATGGCTACACCTTC,CASSYVDRGPDGYTF
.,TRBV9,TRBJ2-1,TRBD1,TGTGCCAGCAGCGTAGCAGGGACAGGGGTCGGCAATGAGCAGTTCTTC,CASSVAGTGVGNEQFF
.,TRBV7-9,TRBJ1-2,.,TGTGCCAGCAGCCCTGGACAGCTCTATGGCTACACCTTC,CASSPGQLYGYTF
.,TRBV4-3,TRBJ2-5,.,TGCGCCAGCAGCCAAGATAGGGGTACGGAGACCCAGTACTTC,CASSQDRGTETQYF
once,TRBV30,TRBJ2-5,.,TGTGCCTGGAGTCCTTCAGAGACCCAGTACTTC,CAWSPSETQYF
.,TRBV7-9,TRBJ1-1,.,TGTGCCAGCAGCTGGGTGACGGGTTTGAACACTGAAGCTTTCTTT,CASSWVTGLNTEAFF
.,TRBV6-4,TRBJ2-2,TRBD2,TGTGCCAGCAGTGACTCGAGCGGGGGGGCCGAGGAGCTGTTTTTT,CASSDSSGGAEELFF
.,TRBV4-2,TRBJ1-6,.,TGTGCCAGCAGCCAAGATTACTTGACAGCGCTTGGCAAATCACCCCTCCACTTT,CASSQDYLTALGKSPLHF
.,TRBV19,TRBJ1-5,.,TGTGCCAGTAGTATCCACAGCCAAAATCAGCCCCAGCATTTT,CASSIHSQNQPQHF
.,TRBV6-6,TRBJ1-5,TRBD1,TGTGCCAGCAACGGGGACAGGAGAAATCAGCCCCAGCATTTT,CASNGDRRNQPQHF
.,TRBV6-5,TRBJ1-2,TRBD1,TGTGCCAGCAGTTTCGGGACAGGCATTAACTATGGCTACACCTTC,CASSFGTGINYGYTF
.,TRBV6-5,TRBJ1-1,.,TGTGCCAGTATGCCTCAGGGGACGGTGAACACTGAAGCTTTCTTT,CASMPQGTVNTEAFF
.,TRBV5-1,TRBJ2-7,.,TGCGCCAGCAGCTTGTTGGAGGCAGGAGCCTACGAGCAGTACTTC,CASSLLEAGAYEQYF
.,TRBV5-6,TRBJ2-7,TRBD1,TGTGCCAGCAGCTTGGGATGGGACAGGGGGTTTAACGAGCAGTACTTC,CASSLGWDRGFNEQYF
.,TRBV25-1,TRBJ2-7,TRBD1,TGTGCCAGCTGGGACAGCTCCTCCTACGAGCAGTACTTC,CASWDSSSYEQYF
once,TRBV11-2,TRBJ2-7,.,TGTGCCAGCAGCAACTTACGGACTACCCTCTACGAGCAGTACTTC,CASSNLRTTLYEQYF
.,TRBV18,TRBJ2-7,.,TGTGCCAGCTCACCGGGCGACGAGCAGTACTTC,CASSPGDEQYF
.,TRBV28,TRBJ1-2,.,TGTGCCAGCAGTCCCCAGGGGAACTATGGCTACACCTTC,CASSPQGNYGYTF
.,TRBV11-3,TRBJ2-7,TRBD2,TGTGCCAGCAGCTTAGAAATGGCGGGAGTCTACGAGCAGTACTTC,CASSLEMAGVYEQYF
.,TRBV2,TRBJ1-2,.,TGTGCCAGCAGTGAAGCATCGACAGTGGATGGCTACACCTTC,CASSEASTVDGYTF
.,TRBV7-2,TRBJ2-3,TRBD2,TGTGCCAGCAGCCCTAGCGGGAGTACAGATACGCAGTATTTT,CASSPSGSTDTQYF
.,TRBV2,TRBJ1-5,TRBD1,TGTGCCAGCAGTGAGACAGGGGCGAATCAGCCCCAGCATTTT,CASSETGANQPQHF
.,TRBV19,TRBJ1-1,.,TGTGCCAGTAGTATCGTCCCAGGGCCCACTGAAGCTTTCTTT,CASSIVPGPTEAFF
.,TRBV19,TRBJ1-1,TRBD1,TGTGCCAGTAGAAACAGGGGAGGCACTGAAGCTTTCTTT,CASRNRGGTEAFF
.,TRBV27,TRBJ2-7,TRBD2,TGTGCCAGCGCCTTTAGCGGGGGGACGGACGAGCAGTACTTC,CASAFSGGTDEQYF
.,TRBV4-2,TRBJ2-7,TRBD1,TGTGCCAGCAGCCAAGGGACAGGGTCTAGCTACGAGCAGTACTTC,CASSQGTGSSYEQYF
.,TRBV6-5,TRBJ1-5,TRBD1,TGTGCCAGCAGTTACTCGGCAGGGGGCCATCAGCCCCAGCATTTT,CASSYSAGGHQPQHF
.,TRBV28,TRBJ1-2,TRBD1,TGTGCCAGCAGTTCCCTACAGGGGGCTGGTGGCTACACCTTC,CASSSLQGAGGYTF
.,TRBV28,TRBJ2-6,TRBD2,TGTGCCAGCAGTTCGCCGGGGGGCTCTGGGGCCAACGTCCTGACTTTC,CASSSPGGSGANVLTF
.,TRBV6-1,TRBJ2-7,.,TGTGCCAGCAGTGAACAGGAGGGTAACTACGAGCAGTACTTC,CASSEQEGNYEQYF
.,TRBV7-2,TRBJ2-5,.,TGTGCCAGCAGCCCCTCCCGGTACCAAGAGACCCAGTACTTC,CASSPSRYQETQYF
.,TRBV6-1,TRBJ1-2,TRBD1,TGTGCCAGCAGTGAATTTGGTTACGGACAGGGGCGATCTAACTATGGCTACACCTTC,CASSEFGYGQGRSNYGYTF
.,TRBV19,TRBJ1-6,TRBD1,TGTGCCAGTATCTCACAGGGGGAGGGTTCACCCCTCCACTTT,CASISQGEGSPLHF
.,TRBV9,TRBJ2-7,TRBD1,TGTGCCAGCAGCGTCGGGACAGGGGCCTACGAGCAGTACTTC,CASSVGTGAYEQYF
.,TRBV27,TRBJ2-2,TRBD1,TGTGCCAGCAGTCTGCGGACAGGAGGCACCGGGGAGCTGTTTTTT,CASSLRTGGTGELFF
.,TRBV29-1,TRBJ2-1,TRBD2,TGCAGCGGCGGGGGGGCAAGTTACAATGAGCAGTTCTTC,CSGGGASYNEQFF
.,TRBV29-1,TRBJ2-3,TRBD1,TGCAGCGTCCGACAGGGTTCGGGCACAGATACGCAGTATTTT,CSVRQGSGTDTQYF
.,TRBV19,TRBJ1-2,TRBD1,TGTGCCAGTAGTGGGCCGGGACAGGGATTCTCTGGCTACACCTTC,CASSGPGQGFSGYTF
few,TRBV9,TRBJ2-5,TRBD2,TGTGCCAGCAGCGTAGGACTAGCGGGAGTCCATGAGACCCAGTACTTC,CASSVGLAGVHETQYF
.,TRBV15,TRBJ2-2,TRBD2,TGTGCCACCAGTAGCCAGGGGACTAGCGACACCGGGGAGCTGTTTTTT,CATSSQGTSDTGELFF
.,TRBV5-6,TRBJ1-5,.,TGTGCCAGCAGCTTCGGGGGGCGTTGGAGCAATCAGCCCCAGCATTTT,CASSFGGRWSNQPQHF
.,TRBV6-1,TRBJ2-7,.,TGTGCCAGCAGTGGGACAGTTTCCTACGAGCAGTACTTC,CASSGTVSYEQYF
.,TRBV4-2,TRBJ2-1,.,TGTGCCAGCAGCCAAGATTACAGCGGACACAATGAGCAGTTCTTC,CASSQDYSGHNEQFF
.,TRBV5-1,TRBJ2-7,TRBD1,TGCGCCAGCAGCTTGGTGTCAGGGGGCATCTACGAGCAGTACTTC,CASSLVSGGIYEQYF
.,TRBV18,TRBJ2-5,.,TGTGCCAGCTCACCGCAGGTTCAAGAGACCCAGTACTTC,CASSPQVQETQYF
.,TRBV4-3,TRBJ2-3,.,TGCGCCAGCAGCCACCCGTCAGATACGCAGTATTTT,CASSHPSDTQYF
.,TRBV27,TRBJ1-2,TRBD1,TGTGCCAGCAGTCCCGACAGGGACGGGTATGGCTACACCTTC,CASSPDRDGYGYTF
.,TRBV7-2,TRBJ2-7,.,TGTGCCAGCAGCCACCTCGACAGGATCGACGGCGAGCAGTACTTC,CASSHLDRIDGEQYF
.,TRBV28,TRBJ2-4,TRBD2,TGTGCCAGCAGTTTCTGGGGGACTAGCGGGAATAACATTCAGTACTTC,CASSFWGTSGNNIQYF
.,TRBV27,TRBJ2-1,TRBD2,TGTGCCAGCAGTTTGACCACTAGCGGGAGGGCCGGGTCGTCACTTCACAATGAGCAGTTCTTC,CASSLTTSGRAGSSLHNEQFF
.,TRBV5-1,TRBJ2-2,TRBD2,TGCGCCAGCAGCCCCCTAGCGGGGGGGGACACCGGGGAGCTGTTTTTT,CASSPLAGGDTGELFF
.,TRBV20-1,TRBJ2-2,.,TGCAGTGCTAGGACAACCGGGGAGCTGTTTTTT,CSARTTGELFF
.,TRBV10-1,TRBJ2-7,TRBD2,TGCGCCAGCAGTGCGGGGACTAGCGGAACCTACGAGCAGTACTTC,CASSAGTSGTYEQYF